The rows below give T cell receptor beta chains drawn from one sample of a study of neurological immune-mediated disorders. TCRdb passed the 5' RACE reads through MiXCR, listing each CDR3 protein once. The profile shows 55,000 to 75,000 distinct CDR3 sequences, around 2.3% of them singletons. The sequencing input was PBMCs. The receptors originated from a man over 45 with multiple sclerosis. Both conserved end residues are part of each CDR3. D genes are given only for firm matches. The size entry gives once, few or many counts, or a class when the clone is expanded.

CDR3 DNA	CDR3 protein	D gene	V gene	J gene	clone size
TGCGCCAGCAGTGAGGGGACCTTTCCCTACGAGCAGTACTTC	CASSEGTFPYEQYF	.	TRBV10-1	TRBJ2-7	many
TGCGCCAGCAGCCAGGTTGGACCGATCGCAGATACGCAGTATTTT	CASSQVGPIADTQYF	.	TRBV4-3	TRBJ2-3	many
TGTGCCAGCTCAAATACAGGGAACACTGAAGCTTTCTTT	CASSNTGNTEAFF	.	TRBV18	TRBJ1-1	many
TGTGCCAGCAGTCCTCGCAGGGCGCGGGGCACTGAAGCTTTCTTT	CASSPRRARGTEAFF	.	TRBV6-5	TRBJ1-1	many
TGTGCCAGCAGCCAAGATATCGTCTCGGAGAGCTACAATGAGCAGTTCTTC	CASSQDIVSESYNEQFF	.	TRBV3-1	TRBJ2-1	many
TGTGCCAGCAGCTTCGGACAGGAGGCAGAGACCCAGTACTTC	CASSFGQEAETQYF	TRBD1	TRBV5-6	TRBJ2-5	many
TGCGCCAGCAGCCAGGGAGGGCTAGCGGGGGGAAATACGCAGTATTTT	CASSQGGLAGGNTQYF	TRBD2	TRBV4-3	TRBJ2-3	many
TGCAGTGCTAGAATTCGGCAGGGAAGTCCCTCCTACGAGCAGTACTTC	CSARIRQGSPSYEQYF	.	TRBV20-1	TRBJ2-7	many
TGTGCCAGCAGTTTACGGTCCGGGACAGGGGATAGAGAGACCCAGTACTTC	CASSLRSGTGDRETQYF	TRBD1	TRBV12-3/TRBV12-4	TRBJ2-5	many
TGTGCCACCAGTGAATCTACACAGGGTCCGAACACTGAAGCTTTCTTT	CATSESTQGPNTEAFF	.	TRBV24-1	TRBJ1-1	many
TGTGCCAGCAGTGGGCCAGGGGGATATGGCTACACCTTC	CASSGPGGYGYTF	TRBD1	TRBV6-5	TRBJ1-2	many
TGCGCCAGCAGCCAAGATCGGGTAAATTCACCCCTCCACTTT	CASSQDRVNSPLHF	.	TRBV4-3	TRBJ1-6	many
TGCGCCAGCAGCCAAGATAGGGCGGGGGGGCCAGATACGCAGTATTTT	CASSQDRAGGPDTQYF	TRBD2	TRBV4-1	TRBJ2-3	many
TGCAGTGCTAGAGGAAGCCTTAGAGAAAAACTGTTTTTT	CSARGSLREKLFF	.	TRBV20-1	TRBJ1-4	many
TGTGCCAGCAGCACTACAGATAATCTCCCTCGTTTT	CASSTTDNLPRF	.	TRBV12-3/TRBV12-4	TRBJ2-3	many
TGTGCCAGCAGCCGCCGACTAGCGGGGTCCTACAATGAGCAGTTCTTC	CASSRRLAGSYNEQFF	TRBD2	TRBV3-1	TRBJ2-1	many
TGTGCCAGCACCCTTACGAACACCGGGGAGCTGTTTTTT	CASTLTNTGELFF	.	TRBV28	TRBJ2-2	many
TGCAGTGCTAGGACTAGCGGGGGGGATAGTGAGCAGTTCTTC	CSARTSGGDSEQFF	TRBD2	TRBV20-1	TRBJ2-1	many
TGTGCCAGCAGCAACGGGGGCCACTACGAGCAGTACTTC	CASSNGGHYEQYF	.	TRBV7-7	TRBJ2-7	many
TGCAGTGCCCCTCCGGGGGCAGGGGGCTTTGGCTACACCTTC	CSAPPGAGGFGYTF	TRBD1	TRBV20-1	TRBJ1-2	many
TGTGCCAGCACCCCGATCGAGTGGAGGAACACTGAAGCTTTCTTT	CASTPIEWRNTEAFF	.	TRBV7-9	TRBJ1-1	many
TGCGCCAGCAGCTTATACCTAGGGGCTCGCGATACGCAGTATTTT	CASSLYLGARDTQYF	.	TRBV5-1	TRBJ2-3	many
TGCGCCAGCAGCTTGGGAGAGGGGGTAGAGCAGTTCTTC	CASSLGEGVEQFF	.	TRBV5-1	TRBJ2-1	many
TGCGCCAGCAGCTTGGTCCAGACCCCAGATACGCAGTATTTT	CASSLVQTPDTQYF	.	TRBV5-1	TRBJ2-3	many
TGTGCCAGCAGCCTGCCCGATAGGGACACTGAAGCTTTCTTT	CASSLPDRDTEAFF	.	TRBV5-6	TRBJ1-1	many
TGCAGTGCTAGAGACAGGGGGCAATACGAGCAGTACTTC	CSARDRGQYEQYF	TRBD1	TRBV20-1	TRBJ2-7	many
TGTGCCAGCAGCCCGACAGGGGTCTACGAGCAGTACTTC	CASSPTGVYEQYF	TRBD1	TRBV5-5	TRBJ2-7	many
TGTGCCAGCAGTTACTCCAGGGGGAGCACAGATACGCAGTATTTT	CASSYSRGSTDTQYF	TRBD1	TRBV6-2/TRBV6-3	TRBJ2-3	many
TGTGCGACCGGGACTAGCACAGATACGCAGTATTTT	CATGTSTDTQYF	.	TRBV10-3	TRBJ2-3	many
TGTGCCAGCAGCTCGGGACTAGCGGGGGGGGAGCAGTTCTTC	CASSSGLAGGEQFF	TRBD2	TRBV5-8	TRBJ2-1	many
TGTGCCAGCAGACCACCCGGGCGGGGGCACACCGGGGAGCTGTTTTTT	CASRPPGRGHTGELFF	.	TRBV12-3/TRBV12-4	TRBJ2-2	many
TGCAGTGCGGGGAGAGGGAGGGAAAACATTCAGTACTTC	CSAGRGRENIQYF	TRBD2	TRBV20-1	TRBJ2-4	many
TGTGCCAGCAGTTATTCCGTAATGGGGATGCGGGGGGCCAACGTCCTGACTTTC	CASSYSVMGMRGANVLTF	.	TRBV6-2/TRBV6-3	TRBJ2-6	many
TGTGCCAGCAGCTTAGACCAGGGGTCCACAGATACGCAGTATTTT	CASSLDQGSTDTQYF	.	TRBV7-2	TRBJ2-3	many
TGTGCCAGCAGTTTGACAGCATACGGCAATCAGCCCCAGCATTTT	CASSLTAYGNQPQHF	.	TRBV12-3/TRBV12-4	TRBJ1-5	many
TGCGCCAGCAGCCAAGGACCCGGGACAGTGGCGTCGAATGAGCAGTTCTTC	CASSQGPGTVASNEQFF	TRBD1	TRBV4-1	TRBJ2-1	many
TGTGCCAGCAGAGGGACCTCCCGGGTGGGCGGCTACACCTTC	CASRGTSRVGGYTF	.	TRBV6-2/TRBV6-3	TRBJ1-2	many
TGCAGTGCTAGAGATCCCAGGACAGGGGCCTACGAGCAGTACTTC	CSARDPRTGAYEQYF	TRBD1	TRBV20-1	TRBJ2-7	many
TGCGCCAGCAGCCAGGACTCCGGGACATACAACTACAATGAGCAGTTCTTC	CASSQDSGTYNYNEQFF	.	TRBV4-3	TRBJ2-1	many
TGCAGTGCTAGCTGGGGACAGGGTTACAATGAGCAGTTCTTC	CSASWGQGYNEQFF	TRBD1	TRBV20-1	TRBJ2-1	medium-sized
TGTGCCAGCAGCCAAGGGACGTCGGGAGCGGATGAAAAACTGTTTTTT	CASSQGTSGADEKLFF	.	TRBV3-1	TRBJ1-4	many
TGCAGTGCGCATAAGGGACTAGCGGGGCGCACAGATACGCAGTATTTT	CSAHKGLAGRTDTQYF	TRBD2	TRBV20-1	TRBJ2-3	many
TGTGCCAGCAGCTTACTGGGGCCCTCAACCTACGAGCAGTACTTC	CASSLLGPSTYEQYF	.	TRBV7-2	TRBJ2-7	many
TGTGCCATCAGTGAGTCGAGGGCTAGCGGGGGGCCCGGTAAAAATGAGCAGTTCTTC	CAISESRASGGPGKNEQFF	TRBD2	TRBV10-3	TRBJ2-1	many
TGTGCCAGCAGCGTAGGGTCCTATAATTCACCCCTCCACTTT	CASSVGSYNSPLHF	.	TRBV9	TRBJ1-6	many
TGCAGTGCTAGCACCAATAGCGGGGGGGGAGCAGATACGCAGTATTTT	CSASTNSGGGADTQYF	TRBD2	TRBV20-1	TRBJ2-3	medium-sized
TGCAGTGTCAGAGCCGGCCCCGGAAACACCATATATTTT	CSVRAGPGNTIYF	.	TRBV20-1	TRBJ1-3	many
TGTGCCAGCAGCCTGGGACAGGGGGCGCATGGCTACACCTTC	CASSLGQGAHGYTF	TRBD1	TRBV7-2	TRBJ1-2	many
TGCGCCAGCAGTTTTGACAGGGTCTCGGATACGCAGTATTTT	CASSFDRVSDTQYF	TRBD1	TRBV5-1	TRBJ2-3	many
TGTGCCAGCAGTGGCAGGGTGGCCGGGGAGCTGTTTTTT	CASSGRVAGELFF	.	TRBV6-6	TRBJ2-2	many
TGCAGTGCTTCCGGGAATAACAATGAGCAGTTCTTC	CSASGNNNEQFF	.	TRBV20-1	TRBJ2-1	many
TGTGCCAGCAGCTTAGGGACAGTGGATAACTATGGCTACACCTTC	CASSLGTVDNYGYTF	.	TRBV11-1	TRBJ1-2	many
TGTGCCAGCAGTAAAGCAGGGCAGGGTCAGCCCCAGCATTTT	CASSKAGQGQPQHF	.	TRBV25-1	TRBJ1-5	many
TGTGCCAGCAGTTTACTATTAGCCGGGGAGCTGTTTTTT	CASSLLLAGELFF	.	TRBV27	TRBJ2-2	many
TGCGCCAGCAGCCAAGATCCTGGAGGGGCCGGGAACACCGGGGAGCTGTTTTTT	CASSQDPGGAGNTGELFF	.	TRBV4-1	TRBJ2-2	many
TGCGCCAGCAGCCTCCCGACAGGGAACACCGGGGAGCTGTTTTTT	CASSLPTGNTGELFF	.	TRBV5-1	TRBJ2-2	many
TGTGCCAGCCGACCTCTAATGGGGGGGAATTCACCCCTCCACTTT	CASRPLMGGNSPLHF	.	TRBV28	TRBJ1-6	many